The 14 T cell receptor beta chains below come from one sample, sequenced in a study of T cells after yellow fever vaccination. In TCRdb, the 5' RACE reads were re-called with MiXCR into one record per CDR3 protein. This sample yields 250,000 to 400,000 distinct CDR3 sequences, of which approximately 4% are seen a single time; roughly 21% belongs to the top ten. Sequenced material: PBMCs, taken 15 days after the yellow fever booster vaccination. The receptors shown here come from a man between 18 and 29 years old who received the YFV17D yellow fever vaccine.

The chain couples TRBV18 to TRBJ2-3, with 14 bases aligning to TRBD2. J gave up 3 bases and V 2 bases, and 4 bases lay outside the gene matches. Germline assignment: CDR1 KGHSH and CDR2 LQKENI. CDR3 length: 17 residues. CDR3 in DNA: TGTGCCAGCTCACCAGGACTAGCGGGGGGAATGACAGATACGCAGTATTTT. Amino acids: CASSPGLAGGMTDTQYF.

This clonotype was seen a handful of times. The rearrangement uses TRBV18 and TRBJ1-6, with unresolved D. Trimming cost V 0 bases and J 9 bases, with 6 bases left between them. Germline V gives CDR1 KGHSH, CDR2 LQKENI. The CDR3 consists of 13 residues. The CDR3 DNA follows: TGTGCCAGCTCACCACCTACTACTTCACCCCTCCACTTT. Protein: CASSPPTTSPLHF.

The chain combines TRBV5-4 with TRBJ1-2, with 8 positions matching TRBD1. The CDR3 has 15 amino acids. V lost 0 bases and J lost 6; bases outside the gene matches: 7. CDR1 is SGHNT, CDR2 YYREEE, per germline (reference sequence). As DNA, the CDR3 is TGTGCCAGCAGCTTGGCCCGTCAGGGGGCGGATGGCTACACCTTC. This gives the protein CASSLARQGADGYTF.

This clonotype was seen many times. CDR3 in amino acids: CASSEGQGAYEQYF. The CDR3, as DNA: TGTGCCAGCAGTGAAGGACAGGGGGCCTACGAGCAGTACTTC. J is TRBJ2-7 and V is TRBV25-1, with 10 bases matching TRBD1. Germline V CDR1 and CDR2: MGHDK, SYGVNS. The CDR3 sequence is 14 residues long. V lost 2 bases to trimming and J lost 2 bases; unmatched junction nucleotides: 0.

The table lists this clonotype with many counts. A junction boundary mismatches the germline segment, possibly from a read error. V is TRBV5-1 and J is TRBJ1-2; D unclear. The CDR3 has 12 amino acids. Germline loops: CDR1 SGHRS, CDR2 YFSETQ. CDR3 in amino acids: CASSPPDYGYTF. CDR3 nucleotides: TGTGCCAGCAGCCCACCAGACTATGGCTACACCTTC.

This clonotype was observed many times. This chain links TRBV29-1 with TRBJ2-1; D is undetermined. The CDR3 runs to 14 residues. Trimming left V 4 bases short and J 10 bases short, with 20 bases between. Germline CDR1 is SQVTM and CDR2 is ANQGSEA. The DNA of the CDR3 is TGCAGCGTTGTAGCATCTCGGTCCCTCAGAGAGCAGTTCTTC. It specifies CSVVASRSLREQFF.

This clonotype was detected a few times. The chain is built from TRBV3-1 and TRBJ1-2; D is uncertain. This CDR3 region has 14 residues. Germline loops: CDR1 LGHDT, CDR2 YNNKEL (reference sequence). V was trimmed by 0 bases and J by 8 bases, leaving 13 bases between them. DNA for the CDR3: TGTGCCAGCAGCCAAGATTGGAGGGAGTCGGGCTACACCTTC. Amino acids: CASSQDWRESGYTF.

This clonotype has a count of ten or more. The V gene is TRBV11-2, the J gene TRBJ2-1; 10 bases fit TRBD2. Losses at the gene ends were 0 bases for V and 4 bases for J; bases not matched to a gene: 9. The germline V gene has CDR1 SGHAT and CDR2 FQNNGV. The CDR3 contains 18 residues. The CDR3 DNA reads TGTGCCAGCAGCTTAGAAGATCTAGCGGGGGCCTCTTACAATGAGCAGTTCTTC. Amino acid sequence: CASSLEDLAGASYNEQFF. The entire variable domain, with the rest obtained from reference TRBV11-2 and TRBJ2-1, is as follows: EAGVAQSPRYKIIEKRQSVAFWCNPISGHATLYWYQQILGQGPKLLIQFQNNGVVDDSQLPKDRFSAERLKGVDSTLKIQPAKLEDSAVYLCASSLEDLAGASYNEQFFGPGTRLTVL.

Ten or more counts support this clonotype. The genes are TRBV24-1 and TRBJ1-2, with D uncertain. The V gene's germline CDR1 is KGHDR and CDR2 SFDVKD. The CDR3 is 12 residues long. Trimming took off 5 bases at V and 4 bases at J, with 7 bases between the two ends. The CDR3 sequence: CATSGESYGYTF. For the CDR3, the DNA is TGTGCCACCAGTGGGGAAAGCTATGGCTACACCTTC.

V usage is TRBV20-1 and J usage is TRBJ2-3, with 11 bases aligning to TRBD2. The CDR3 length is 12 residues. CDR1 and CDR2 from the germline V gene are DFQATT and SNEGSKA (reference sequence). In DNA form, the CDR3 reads TGCGGATTAGCGGGGGGGTGGGATACGCAGTATTTT. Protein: CGLAGGWDTQYF.

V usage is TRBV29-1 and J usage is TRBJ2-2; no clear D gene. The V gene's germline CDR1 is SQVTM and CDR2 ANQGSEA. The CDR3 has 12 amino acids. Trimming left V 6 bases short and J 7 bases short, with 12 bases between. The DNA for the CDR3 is TGCAGCGTGGCTCTTTTCAGCGGGGAGCTGTTTTTT. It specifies CSVALFSGELFF.

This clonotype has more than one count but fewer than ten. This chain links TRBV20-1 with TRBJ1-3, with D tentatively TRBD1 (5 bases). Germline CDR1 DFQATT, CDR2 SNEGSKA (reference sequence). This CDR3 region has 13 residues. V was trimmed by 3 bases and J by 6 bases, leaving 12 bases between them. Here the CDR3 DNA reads TGCAGTGCTAGGGTGGAGGGACCAAACACCATATATTTT. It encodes CSARVEGPNTIYF.

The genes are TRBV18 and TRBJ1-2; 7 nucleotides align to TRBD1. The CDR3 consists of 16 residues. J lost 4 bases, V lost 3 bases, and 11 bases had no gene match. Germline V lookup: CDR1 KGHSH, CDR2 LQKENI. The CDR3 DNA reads TGTGCCAGCTCACCTCCCAATGGTAGACAGGGCTATGGCTACACCTTC. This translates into CASSPPNGRQGYGYTF.

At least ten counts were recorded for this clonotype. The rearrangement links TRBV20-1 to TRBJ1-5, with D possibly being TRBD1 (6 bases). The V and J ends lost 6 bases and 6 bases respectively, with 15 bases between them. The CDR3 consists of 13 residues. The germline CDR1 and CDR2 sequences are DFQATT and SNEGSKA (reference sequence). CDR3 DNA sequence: TGCAGTGCAACTACAGGGATCGGTCAGCCCCAGCATTTT. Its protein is CSATTGIGQPQHF.